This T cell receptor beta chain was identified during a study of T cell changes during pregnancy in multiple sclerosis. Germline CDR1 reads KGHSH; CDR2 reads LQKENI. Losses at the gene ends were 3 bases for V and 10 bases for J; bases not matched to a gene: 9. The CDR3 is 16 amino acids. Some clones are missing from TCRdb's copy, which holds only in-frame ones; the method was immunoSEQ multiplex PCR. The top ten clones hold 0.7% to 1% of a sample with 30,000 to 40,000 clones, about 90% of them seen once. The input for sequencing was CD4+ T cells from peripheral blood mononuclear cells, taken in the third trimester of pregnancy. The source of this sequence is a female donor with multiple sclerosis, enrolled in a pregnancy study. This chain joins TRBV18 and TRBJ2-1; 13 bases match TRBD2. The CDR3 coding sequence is TGTGCCAGCTCACCGATTACTAGCGGGAGGGCCGTGGAGCAGTTCTTC. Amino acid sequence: CASSPITSGRAVEQFF. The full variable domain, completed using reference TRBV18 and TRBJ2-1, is NAGVMQNPRHLVRRRGQEARLRCSPMKGHSHVYWYRQLPEEGLKFMVYLQKENIIDESGMPKERFSAEFPKEGPSILRIQQVVRGDSAAYFCASSPITSGRAVEQFFGPGTRLTVL.